This TCR beta chain was observed in a study of blood T cell repertoires in COVID-19. In the study overall: The samples span acute and convalescent COVID-19 from the United States, Italy and Spain.

Authors' methods: Reference gene primer amplification gave estimated nucleated cell counts. The method was immunoSEQ multiplex PCR; TCRdb's version includes in-frame clones alone and lacks a portion of them. The D gene and trimming were derived from the DNA, and the V and J assignments and clone size from that table. The repertoire holds 150,000 to 190,000 clones, with 70% to 90% as singletons. The CDR3 covers 16 residues. Germline loops: CDR1 MNHNY, CDR2 SVGAGI (reference sequence). Trimming left V 6 bases short and J 0 bases short, with 15 bases between. The receptor comes from a woman aged 65 to 85 with acute or convalescent COVID-19. Material: peripheral blood. The rearrangement joins TRBV6-6 to TRBJ2-1; TRBD1 might be the D (6 bases). This CDR3 reads CASRVSGHSSYNEQFF. The CDR3 DNA reads TGTGCCAGCAGGGTATCGGGACACAGCTCCTACAATGAGCAGTTCTTC.